These 28 T cell receptor beta chains were all obtained from the same sample, sequenced in a study of tumor-infiltrating lymphocytes in glioblastoma multiforme. TCRB libraries came from RNA via three nested multiplex PCR rounds. TCRdb re-called the multiplex PCR reads through MiXCR, storing one row per CDR3 protein. In the table there are about 8,400 distinct CDR3 sequences, around three quarters of which are singletons. Specimen: brain tumor tissue. The receptor source for this set is a male donor with glioblastoma.

By frequency in the sample, this clonotype is medium-sized. This sequence joins TRBV10-1 and TRBJ2-2; 12 bases fit TRBD2. V dropped 3 bases and J dropped 6; count of bases not matched to a gene: 5. Per the germline V gene, CDR1 is WNHNN and CDR2 is SYGVQD (reference sequence). This CDR3 is 16 amino acids long. CDR3 protein: CASSEMASGRAGELFF. CDR3 sequence (DNA): TGCGCCAGCAGTGAAATGGCTAGCGGGAGGGCCGGGGAGCTGTTTTTT.

The chain combines TRBV11-2 with TRBJ2-4, with 9 bases lining up with TRBD2. The CDR3 is made up of 11 amino acids. Losses at the gene ends were 7 bases for V and 12 bases for J; bases not matched to a gene: 4. The germline gives CDR1 SGHAT, CDR2 FQNNGV. The CDR3 nucleotides read TGTGCCAGCAACAGCGGGGGGAATCAGTACTTC. The encoded protein is CASNSGGNQYF.

This clonotype was seen only a few times. This chain links TRBV12-3 or TRBV12-4 with TRBJ2-1; D unclear. This CDR3 is 13 amino acids long. V lost 1 base and J 8 bases, leaving 9 bases between the germline ends. This CDR3 is CASSLVSTYEQFF. The CDR3 DNA reads TGTGCCAGCAGTTTAGTCTCGACGTATGAGCAGTTCTTC.

The rearrangement links TRBV28 to TRBJ2-3; 8 bases align to TRBD2. The V gene end was trimmed by 5 bases and the J gene end by 5 bases; junction bases not matched to a gene: 6. The length of the CDR3 is 14 residues. Germline V gene sequence: CDR1 MDHEN, CDR2 SYDVKM. The CDR3 DNA follows: TGTGCCAGCAGTACACCGGGACTAGGAGATACGCAGTATTTT. This codes for CASSTPGLGDTQYF.

The chain combines TRBV9 with TRBJ1-1, with TRBD1 identical over 7 bases. Germline trimming cut 3 bases from V and 0 bases from J; bases unmatched to any gene: 8. This CDR3 is 16 amino acids long. Per the germline V gene, CDR1 is SGDLS and CDR2 is YYNGEE. This chain's CDR3 is CASSARQGPMNTEAFF. The CDR3 DNA reads as TGTGCCAGCAGCGCCAGACAGGGACCAATGAACACTGAAGCTTTCTTT.

CDR3 nucleotide sequence: TGCAGTGCCCCAAAGACGGGACAGATGTACTTC. Translated, it gives CSAPKTGQMYF. The V gene is TRBV20-1, the J gene TRBJ2-7, with 7 bases aligning to TRBD1. The germline gives CDR1 DFQATT, CDR2 SNEGSKA (reference sequence). The length of the CDR3 is 11 residues. The trim removed 6 bases at V and 12 bases at J, leaving 11 bases unmatched.

This clonotype has a count of ten or more. The rearrangement joins TRBV7-9 to TRBJ1-4; the D gene is possibly TRBD1 (6 bases). The germline V gene encodes CDR1 SEHNR and CDR2 FQNEAQ (reference sequence). V dropped 2 bases and J dropped 6 bases, with 16 bases sitting between them. This CDR3 region has 16 residues. CDR3 sequence: CASSLSVGGADEKLFF. CDR3 nucleotides: TGTGCCAGCAGCTTAAGCGTGGGGGGCGCGGATGAAAAACTGTTTTTT.

The chain carries TRBV11-2 and TRBJ2-3, with D unresolved. This CDR3 contains 12 residues. V gave up 1 base and J gave up 6 bases, with 5 bases separating them. Germline V gives CDR1 SGHAT, CDR2 FQNNGV. The CDR3 bases are TGTGCCAGCAGCTTAGTGGCGGATACGCAGTATTTT. Translation gives CASSLVADTQYF.

The chain joins TRBV19 to TRBJ2-7, with 10 nucleotides matching TRBD2. Losses at the gene ends were 5 bases for V and 3 bases for J; bases not matched to a gene: 4. This CDR3 comprises 14 residues. Germline assignment: CDR1 LNHDA and CDR2 SQIVND (reference sequence). CDR3 sequence reads: CASSLRTSGYEQYF. The CDR3 DNA reads as TGTGCCAGTAGTCTCCGGACTAGCGGCTACGAGCAGTACTTC. Based on the CDR3 plus reference TRBV19 and TRBJ2-7, the full variable domain is DGGITQSPKYLFRKEGQNVTLSCEQNLNHDAMYWYRQDPGQGLRLIYYSQIVNDFQKGDIAEGYSVSREKKESFPLTVTSAQKNPTAFYLCASSLRTSGYEQYFGPGTRLTVT.

This sequence joins TRBV20-1 and TRBJ1-2; no definite D call. The CDR3 extends over 13 amino acids. V was clipped by 0 bases and J by 7 bases, with 12 bases between them. Germline assignment: CDR1 DFQATT and CDR2 SNEGSKA (reference sequence). The CDR3 loop reads CSARDSGLGGYTF. CDR3 sequence (DNA): TGCAGTGCTAGAGACTCCGGGTTAGGTGGCTACACCTTC.

The rearrangement joins TRBV20-1 to TRBJ1-4; the D gene is possibly TRBD1 (6 bases). The CDR3 spans 16 residues. CDR1 and CDR2 from the germline V gene are DFQATT and SNEGSKA (reference sequence). V dropped 6 bases and J dropped 4 bases, with 21 bases sitting between them. CDR3 nucleotides: TGCAGTGCGAGATCCTTTGGCCAGGGGATTAATGAAAAACTGTTTTTT. It specifies CSARSFGQGINEKLFF.

The rearrangement links TRBV7-8 to TRBJ2-3; unclear D gene. This CDR3 region has 16 residues. Trimming took off 2 bases at V and 4 bases at J, with 16 bases between the two ends. Germline CDR1 SGHVS, CDR2 FQNEAQ. The CDR3 reads CASSLNEGNRADTQYF. The CDR3 region has the DNA TGTGCCAGCAGCTTAAACGAAGGGAATCGAGCAGATACGCAGTATTTT.

The V and J genes are TRBV10-1 and TRBJ2-2, with TRBD2 as a possible D gene (5 bases). CDR1 and CDR2 (germline): WNHNN, SYGVQD (reference sequence). This CDR3 has 13 residues. V was trimmed by 4 bases and J by 6 bases, leaving 9 bases between them. CDR3 bases: TGCGCCAGCAGTGGGGGTAGCGCCGGGGAGCTGTTTTTT. Translating gives CASSGGSAGELFF.

The chain employs TRBV7-8 and TRBJ2-1; D perhaps matches TRBD2 (6 bases). The CDR3 runs to 15 residues. Trimming removed 5 bases at V and 3 bases at J, with 14 bases between. CDR1 is SGHVS, CDR2 FQNEAQ, per germline. The CDR3 region is CASSQTLGGYNEQFF. The CDR3 DNA is TGTGCCAGCAGCCAGACGCTCGGGGGCTACAATGAGCAGTTCTTC.

CDR3 in DNA: TGTGCCAGCAGCGGCTTACAGGGGGCGAGAACCGGGGAGCTGTTTTTT. This sequence encodes CASSGLQGARTGELFF. The chain links TRBV11-3 to TRBJ2-2; 9 nucleotides line up with TRBD1. Germline V gives CDR1 SGHNT, CDR2 YENEEA. CDR3 length equals 16 residues. V lost 5 bases, J lost 5 bases, and 9 bases stayed unmatched.

For this clonotype: A much larger clone differs from this one at a single base, so this may be a read error. J is TRBJ2-3 and V is TRBV14; D gene uncertain. There are 13 residues in the CDR3. Deletions cut 1 base from V and 5 bases from J, with 7 bases between. Germline V gives CDR1 SGHDN, CDR2 FVKESK. DNA for the CDR3: TGTGCCAGCAGCCAAGGGTGCCGAGATACGCAGTATTTT. Its translation is CASSQGCRDTQYF.

In this sample, this clonotype turned up once. The chain joins TRBV29-1 to TRBJ2-7; 9 bases match TRBD1. Trimming cost V 7 bases and J 3 bases; bases outside gene matches: 10. The CDR3 consists of 14 residues. Germline V lookup: CDR1 SQVTM, CDR2 ANQGSEA. As DNA, the CDR3 is TGCAGCGCCCTAAACACGGGACAGGGCTACGAGCAGTACTTC. Its translation is CSALNTGQGYEQYF.

The rearrangement uses TRBV11-2 and TRBJ1-1; no clear D. The CDR3 totals 13 residues. Germline values: CDR1 SGHAT, CDR2 FQNNGV. V lost 2 bases and J lost 8, with 12 bases in between. The CDR3 region has the DNA TGTGCCAGCAGCTTAATCGGGAAGCCCGAAGCTTTCTTT. This gives the protein CASSLIGKPEAFF.

Worth noting for this clonotype: Lacking the conserved final phenylalanine or tryptophan, this CDR3 likely reflects a read error. The DNA is left out, because the CDR3 cannot be placed on it with certainty; the CDR3 is given as TCRdb lists it. The chain uses TRBV7-8 and TRBJ2-1; the table's D call TRBD1 went unverified against the DNA. The CDR3 adds up to 15 amino acids, both ends counted. The germline V gene encodes CDR1 SGHVS and CDR2 FQNEAQ. The CDR3 protein is CASSQKFGGYNEQFL.

Details on this clonotype: One junction end disagrees with the germline gene, perhaps due to a read error. CDR3 DNA sequence: TGTGCCAACTGGGACACCGGGGGGCTGTCTTTT. Protein sequence: CANWDTGGLSF. The rearrangement uses TRBV11-1 and TRBJ2-2; maybe TRBD2 (7 bases). The CDR3 runs to 11 residues. The germline gives CDR1 SGHAT, CDR2 FQDESV (reference sequence).

This clonotype was seen a single time. The junction and the germline gene differ at one end; a read error may be behind it. The V and J genes are TRBV11-3 and TRBJ2-2; D possibly corresponds to TRBD2 (5 bases). Germline CDR1 and CDR2: SGHNT and YENEEA. The CDR3 has 12 residues. CDR3 sequence reads: CASSLRSGELPF. As DNA, the CDR3 is TGTGCCAGCAGCTTACGGTCTGGGGAGCTGCCTTTT.

By its share, this clonotype is medium-sized. The CDR3 reads CASRPGGVNEQFF. DNA of the CDR3: TGTGCCAGCAGACCCGGGGGAGTCAATGAGCAGTTCTTC. The genes are TRBV6-2 or TRBV6-3 and TRBJ2-1; TRBD2 is a possible D gene (6 bases). The CDR3 length is 13 residues. Germline CDR1 MNHEY, CDR2 SVGEGT. The V end lost 6 bases, the J end lost 6 bases, and 12 bases lay between the germline ends.

With respect to this clonotype: Mismatch with germline at one junction end may stem from a read error. The chain combines TRBV11-2 with TRBJ2-2; tentatively, D is TRBD2 (6 bases). This CDR3 spans 16 amino acids. From germline, CDR1 is SGHAT and CDR2 FQNNGV. The CDR3 DNA reads TGTGCCAGCAGCTTAGATCTCCATGCGAACACCGGGGGGCTGTTTTTT. Translating gives CASSLDLHANTGGLFF.

The V call is TRBV6-1, the J call TRBJ2-7; tentatively, D is TRBD1 (6 bases). V was shortened by 5 bases and J by 4 bases, with 12 bases between the two germline ends. From germline, CDR1 is MNHNS and CDR2 SASEGT. The CDR3 sequence is 13 residues long. The CDR3 sequence is CASSPGTFYEQYF. Here the CDR3 DNA reads TGTGCCAGCAGTCCAGGGACATTTTACGAGCAGTACTTC.

Details on this clonotype: An end of the junction does not agree with germline; a read error may underlie this. This chain links TRBV20-1 with TRBJ2-5; 8 bases are a match to TRBD1. The CDR3 is made up of 13 amino acids. Germline V gives CDR1 DFQATT, CDR2 SNEGSKA (reference sequence). CDR3 DNA sequence: TGCAATGCTTTTCAGGGGGCTCAAGAGACCCAGTACTTC. This sequence encodes CNAFQGAQETQYF.

In the case of this clonotype: Relative to the germline gene, one junction end is altered; a read error may explain this. The chain combines TRBV7-9 with TRBJ2-2, with a weak D call TRBD2 (7 bases). CDR1 is SEHNR, CDR2 FQNEAQ, per germline (reference sequence). The CDR3 has 18 residues. The CDR3 reads CASSHRGALVSNTWELFF. CDR3 in DNA: TGTGCCAGCAGCCACCGGGGGGCGTTAGTCTCGAACACCTGGGAGCTGTTCTTT.

The rearrangement joins TRBV11-2 to TRBJ2-5; TRBD2 matches at 14 bases. This CDR3 has 16 residues. Germline V gene data show CDR1 as SGHAT and CDR2 as FQNNGV. With V trimmed by 5 bases and J by 5 bases, 7 bases remained unmatched. The CDR3 nucleotides read TGTGCCAGCAGCACCCCGGGACTAGCGGGAGCGGAGACCCAGTACTTC. It yields the protein CASSTPGLAGAETQYF. Filled out from reference TRBV11-2 and TRBJ2-5, the complete variable domain reads EAGVAQSPRYKIIEKRQSVAFWCNPISGHATLYWYQQILGQGPKLLIQFQNNGVVDDSQLPKDRFSAERLKGVDSTLKIQPAKLEDSAVYLCASSTPGLAGAETQYFGPGTRLLVL.

CDR3: CAAASRGQGSRETQYF. CDR3 sequence (DNA): TGTGCAGCAGCTTCCCGGGGACAGGGGTCAAGGGAGACCCAGTACTTC. The chain has TRBV11-1 and TRBJ2-5; 10 bases agree with TRBD1. This CDR3 is 16 amino acids long. Germline lookup yields CDR1 SGHAT and CDR2 FQDESV (reference sequence).